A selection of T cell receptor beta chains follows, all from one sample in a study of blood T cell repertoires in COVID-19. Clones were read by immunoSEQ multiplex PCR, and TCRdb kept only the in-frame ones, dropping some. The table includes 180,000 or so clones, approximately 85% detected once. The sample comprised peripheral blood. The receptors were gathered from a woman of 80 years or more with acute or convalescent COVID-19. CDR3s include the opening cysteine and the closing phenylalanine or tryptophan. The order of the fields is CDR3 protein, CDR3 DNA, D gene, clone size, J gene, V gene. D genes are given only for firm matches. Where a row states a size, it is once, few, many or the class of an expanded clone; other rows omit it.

CDR3 protein: CASSVVSGAISGANVLTF
CDR3 DNA: TGTGCCAGCAGCGTAGTGTCAGGGGCCATCTCTGGGGCCAACGTCCTGACTTTC
D gene: -
clone size: -
J gene: TRBJ2-6
V gene: TRBV9

CDR3 protein: CASSSLGGISYNEQFF
CDR3 DNA: TGTGCCAGCAGCAGCTTGGGGGGGATCTCCTACAATGAGCAGTTCTTC
D gene: TRBD2
clone size: -
J gene: TRBJ2-1
V gene: TRBV11-2

CDR3 protein: CAIGLAGGSNTQYF
CDR3 DNA: TGTGCCATAGGACTAGCGGGAGGATCAAATACGCAGTATTTT
D gene: TRBD2
clone size: -
J gene: TRBJ2-3
V gene: TRBV10-3

CDR3 protein: CASHRGTEAFF
CDR3 DNA: TGTGCCAGCCATCGGGGCACTGAAGCTTTCTTT
D gene: -
clone size: few
J gene: TRBJ1-1
V gene: TRBV6-5

CDR3 protein: CASSISGRSPYEQYF
CDR3 DNA: TGCGCCAGCAGCATTAGCGGGAGGTCCCCCTACGAGCAGTACTTC
D gene: TRBD2
clone size: -
J gene: TRBJ2-7
V gene: TRBV5-1

CDR3 protein: CASSPQGTIQNGYTF
CDR3 DNA: TGTGCCAGCTCACCACAGGGGACTATACAGAACGGCTACACCTTC
D gene: -
clone size: -
J gene: TRBJ1-2
V gene: TRBV18

CDR3 protein: CASSIGGGRGNEQFF
CDR3 DNA: TGTGCCAGTAGTATCGGCGGCGGGAGGGGTAATGAGCAGTTCTTC
D gene: TRBD2
clone size: -
J gene: TRBJ2-1
V gene: TRBV19

CDR3 protein: CASSLGYRGSGNTIYF
CDR3 DNA: TGTGCCAGCAGCTTAGGATACAGGGGCTCTGGAAACACCATATATTTT
D gene: TRBD1
clone size: -
J gene: TRBJ1-3
V gene: TRBV11-2

CDR3 protein: CASSYRLAGADTQYF
CDR3 DNA: TGTGCCAGCAGTTACCGGCTAGCGGGAGCCGATACGCAGTATTTT
D gene: TRBD2
clone size: once
J gene: TRBJ2-3
V gene: TRBV6-5

CDR3 protein: CASSPDPGQDQPQHF
CDR3 DNA: TGTGCCAGCAGCCCAGACCCGGGACAAGATCAGCCCCAGCATTTT
D gene: -
clone size: few
J gene: TRBJ1-5
V gene: TRBV7-2

CDR3 protein: CASSDRRVGEQPQHF
CDR3 DNA: TGTGCCAGCAGTGACAGGCGCGTGGGAGAACAGCCCCAGCATTTT
D gene: -
clone size: -
J gene: TRBJ1-5
V gene: TRBV2

CDR3 protein: CASSQDPGQGTYEQFF
CDR3 DNA: TGTGCCAGCAGCCAGGACCCGGGACAGGGGACTTATGAGCAGTTCTTC
D gene: TRBD1
clone size: -
J gene: TRBJ2-1
V gene: TRBV14

CDR3 protein: CASSSRTSVILTNNEQFF
CDR3 DNA: TGTGCCAGCAGCTCAAGGACTAGCGTAATATTAACCAACAATGAGCAGTTCTTC
D gene: TRBD2
clone size: -
J gene: TRBJ2-1
V gene: TRBV11-2

CDR3 protein: CASSYSFRDRGYEQYF
CDR3 DNA: TGTGCCAGCAGTTACTCTTTCCGGGACAGGGGCTACGAGCAGTACTTC
D gene: TRBD1
clone size: -
J gene: TRBJ2-7
V gene: TRBV6-2/TRBV6-3

CDR3 protein: CASSALGTSGLNEQFF
CDR3 DNA: TGTGCCAGCAGTGCATTAGGGACTAGCGGGCTGAATGAGCAGTTCTTC
D gene: TRBD2
clone size: -
J gene: TRBJ2-1
V gene: TRBV28

CDR3 protein: CASSFRLGTGTGGTEAFF
CDR3 DNA: TGTGCCAGCAGCTTTCGTTTAGGGACAGGAACGGGGGGCACTGAAGCTTTCTTT
D gene: TRBD1
clone size: once
J gene: TRBJ1-1
V gene: TRBV5-4

CDR3 protein: CAWSAMGTIRVDTQYF
CDR3 DNA: TGTGCCTGGAGTGCGATGGGGACTATCCGGGTAGATACGCAGTATTTT
D gene: TRBD2
clone size: -
J gene: TRBJ2-3
V gene: TRBV30

CDR3 protein: CSASKGNILGEQYF
CDR3 DNA: TGCAGTGCTAGTAAAGGAAATATTCTAGGCGAGCAGTACTTC
D gene: -
clone size: -
J gene: TRBJ2-7
V gene: TRBV20-1

CDR3 protein: CASSPMIGTGGTGANVLTF
CDR3 DNA: TGTGCCAGCTCACCCATGATTGGGACAGGGGGCACCGGGGCCAACGTCCTGACTTTC
D gene: TRBD1
clone size: few
J gene: TRBJ2-6
V gene: TRBV18

CDR3 protein: CASSLVGRTGYTF
CDR3 DNA: TGTGCCAGCAGCTTAGTGGGGAGGACTGGCTACACCTTC
D gene: -
clone size: -
J gene: TRBJ1-2
V gene: TRBV7-2

CDR3 protein: CASSQAGLAKTGELFF
CDR3 DNA: TGTGCCAGCAGCCAAGCCGGGCTAGCCAAGACCGGGGAGCTGTTTTTT
D gene: -
clone size: -
J gene: TRBJ2-2
V gene: TRBV3-1/TRBV3-2

CDR3 protein: CASSESTGAPLQETQYF
CDR3 DNA: TGCGCCAGCAGTGAGTCCACGGGAGCGCCTCTACAAGAGACCCAGTACTTC
D gene: -
clone size: -
J gene: TRBJ2-5
V gene: TRBV10-1

CDR3 protein: CASSPLGQVWNTGELFF
CDR3 DNA: TGTGCCAGCAGTCCCCTAGGACAGGTTTGGAACACCGGGGAGCTGTTTTTT
D gene: TRBD1
clone size: -
J gene: TRBJ2-2
V gene: TRBV27

CDR3 protein: CASSYPTGSYEQYF
CDR3 DNA: TGTGCCAGCAGTTATCCGACAGGTTCCTACGAGCAGTACTTC
D gene: -
clone size: few
J gene: TRBJ2-7
V gene: TRBV6-5